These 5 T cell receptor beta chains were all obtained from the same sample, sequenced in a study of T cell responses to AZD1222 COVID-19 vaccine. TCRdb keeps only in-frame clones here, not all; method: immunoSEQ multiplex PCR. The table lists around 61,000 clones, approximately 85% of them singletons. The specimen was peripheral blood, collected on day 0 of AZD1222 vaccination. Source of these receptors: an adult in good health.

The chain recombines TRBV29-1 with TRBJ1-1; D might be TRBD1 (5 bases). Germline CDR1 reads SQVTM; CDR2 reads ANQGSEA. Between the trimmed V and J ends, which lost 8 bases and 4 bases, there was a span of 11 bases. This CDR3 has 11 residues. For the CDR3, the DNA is TGCAGCCTCAGGGTAGGCACTGAAGCTTTCTTT. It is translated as CSLRVGTEAFF.

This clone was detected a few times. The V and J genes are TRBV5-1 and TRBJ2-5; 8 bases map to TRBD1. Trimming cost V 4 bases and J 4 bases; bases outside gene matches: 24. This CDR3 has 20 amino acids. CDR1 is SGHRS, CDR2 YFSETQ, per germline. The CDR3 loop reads CASSTIIASGGLRIRETQYF. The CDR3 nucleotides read TGCGCCAGCAGCACAATAATAGCGTCAGGGGGCTTACGCATACGAGAGACCCAGTACTTC.

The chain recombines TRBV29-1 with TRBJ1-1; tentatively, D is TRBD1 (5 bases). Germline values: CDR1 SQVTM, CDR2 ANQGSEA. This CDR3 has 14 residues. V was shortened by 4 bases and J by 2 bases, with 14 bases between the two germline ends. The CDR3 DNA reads TGCAGCGTTGTAGAGCTGGGGCCAAACACTGAAGCTTTCTTT. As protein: CSVVELGPNTEAFF.

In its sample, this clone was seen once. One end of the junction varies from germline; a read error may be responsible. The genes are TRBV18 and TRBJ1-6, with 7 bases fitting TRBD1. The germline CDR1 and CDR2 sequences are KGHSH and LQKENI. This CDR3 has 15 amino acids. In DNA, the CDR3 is TGTGCCAGCTCTCCACAGGGGCCGGCTAATTCACCCCTCCACTTT. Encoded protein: CASSPQGPANSPLHF.

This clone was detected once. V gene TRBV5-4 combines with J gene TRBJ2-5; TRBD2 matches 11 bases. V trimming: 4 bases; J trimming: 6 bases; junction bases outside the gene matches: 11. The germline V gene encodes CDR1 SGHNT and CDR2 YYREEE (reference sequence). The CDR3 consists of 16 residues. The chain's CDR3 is CASSPDSGGAGKTQYF. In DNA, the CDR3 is TGTGCCAGCAGCCCCGATAGCGGGGGGGCCGGGAAGACCCAGTACTTC. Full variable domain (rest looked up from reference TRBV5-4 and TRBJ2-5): ETGVTQSPTHLIKTRGQQVTLRCSSQSGHNTVSWYQQALGQGPQFIFQYYREEENGRGNFPPRFSGLQFPNYSSELNVNALELDDSALYLCASSPDSGGAGKTQYFGPGTRLLVL.